Below, 28 T cell receptor beta chains from the same sample are listed, as sequenced in a study of cytotoxic CD8 clonotypes in ibrutinib-treated CLL. Only in-frame clones appear in the TCRdb table, and some are missing; sequencing was by immunoSEQ multiplex PCR. Here the sample spans hundreds of thousands of clones, around 70% being singletons. The sample was PBMCs, taken after 12 months of ibrutinib treatment. The receptors originated from a human donor with chronic lymphocytic leukemia.

The chain couples TRBV2 to TRBJ2-7, with a weak D call TRBD1 (6 bases). The germline gives CDR1 SNHLY, CDR2 FYNNEI. V lost 6 bases and J lost 3, with 18 bases in between. The CDR3 totals 15 residues. Here the CDR3 DNA reads TGTGCCAGCAGACCAGCAGGACAGCCTCTCTACGAGCAGTACTTC. Translating it yields CASRPAGQPLYEQYF.

The chain recombines TRBV7-9 with TRBJ1-2, with D possibly matching TRBD1 (6 bases). The CDR3 has 15 amino acids. Germline V gene sequence: CDR1 SEHNR, CDR2 FQNEAQ (reference sequence). Trimming took 5 bases from V and 4 from J, leaving 17 bases between them. CDR3 in amino acids: CASSPQGIRVYGYTF. Here the CDR3 DNA reads TGTGCCAGCAGCCCACAGGGTATACGAGTCTATGGCTACACCTTC.

CDR3 residues: CASSRSTYNEQFF. The CDR3 nucleotides read TGTGCCAGCTCACGAAGTACATACAATGAGCAGTTCTTC. The J gene is TRBJ2-1, the V gene TRBV18; no firm D call. Germline CDR1 reads KGHSH; CDR2 reads LQKENI. The CDR3 loop spans 13 amino acids. The V and J ends lost 4 bases and 4 bases respectively, with 8 bases between them.

The chain couples TRBV5-1 to TRBJ2-3; 11 nucleotides match TRBD1. From germline, CDR1 is SGHRS and CDR2 YFSETQ. CDR3 size: 15 residues. After removal of 2 bases from V and 4 bases from J, the junction contained 3 bases not matched to a gene. DNA of the CDR3: TGCGCCAGCAGCTTAGGACAGGGGGCCTCAGATACGCAGTATTTT. Translating it yields CASSLGQGASDTQYF.

The J gene is TRBJ1-5, the V gene TRBV5-6, with a possible D match to TRBD1 (5 bases). The V gene lost 2 bases and the J gene lost 2 bases, with 20 bases spanning the gap. The V gene's germline CDR1 is SGHDT and CDR2 YYEEEE. This CDR3 comprises 18 residues. CDR3 amino acids: CASSFSGEGMLGNQPQHF. CDR3 in DNA: TGTGCCAGCAGCTTTTCGGGGGAGGGGATGTTGGGCAATCAGCCCCAGCATTTT.

This chain links TRBV27 with TRBJ2-2; 8 bases map to TRBD1. CDR1 is MNHEY and CDR2 is SMNVEV in the germline V gene (reference sequence). CDR3 size: 16 residues. Losses at the gene ends were 1 base for V and 1 base for J; bases not matched to a gene: 2. CDR3 residues: CASSLLGTGNTGELFF. CDR3 nucleotide sequence: TGTGCCAGCAGTTTATTAGGGACAGGGAACACCGGGGAGCTGTTTTTT.

The chain couples TRBV5-8 to TRBJ1-2, with 7 nucleotides matching TRBD1. The junction had 14 bases not matched to a gene; V was cut back by 4 bases and J by 8 bases. CDR1 is SGHTS and CDR2 is YDEGEE in the germline V gene. The CDR3 length is 15 residues. This chain's CDR3 is CASSAGTAGLGGYTF. DNA of the CDR3: TGTGCCAGCAGCGCCGGGACAGCGGGTCTCGGGGGCTACACCTTC.

CDR3 protein: CASSYGYSQYF. As DNA, the CDR3 is TGTGCCAGCAGTTACGGATACTCACAGTACTTC. The rearrangement uses TRBV28 and TRBJ2-7; D not resolved. CDR1 and CDR2 (germline): MDHEN, SYDVKM. V lost 4 bases to trimming and J lost 10 bases, with 11 bases between them. The CDR3 is made up of 11 amino acids.

The rearrangement uses TRBV5-6 and TRBJ2-7; 7 bases match TRBD2. Germline trimming cut 2 bases from V and 1 base from J; bases unmatched to any gene: 3. Germline assignment: CDR1 SGHDT and CDR2 YYEEEE. The CDR3 is 14 residues long. The CDR3 bases are TGTGCCAGCAGCTTAAGCGGGGCATCCTACGAGCAGTACTTC. It encodes CASSLSGASYEQYF. Drawing the rest from reference TRBV5-6 and TRBJ2-7, the complete variable domain is DAGVTQSPTHLIKTRGQQVTLRCSPKSGHDTVSWYQQALGQGPQFIFQYYEEEERQRGNFPDRFSGHQFPNYSSELNVNALLLGDSALYLCASSLSGASYEQYFGPGTRLTVT.

In its sample, this clone was seen once. J is TRBJ2-3 and V is TRBV29-1; D may be TRBD1 or TRBD2 (5 bases each). CDR1 is SQVTM, CDR2 ANQGSEA, per germline. Trimming took 4 bases from V and 2 from J, leaving 16 bases between them. The CDR3 is 15 amino acids. The CDR3 region has the DNA TGCAGCGTTGCGGGGACCGGGTCCTTCACAGATACGCAGTATTTT. Translation gives CSVAGTGSFTDTQYF.

The chain links TRBV7-9 to TRBJ1-1; 8 bases line up with TRBD1. The CDR3 covers 14 residues. Germline-derived CDR1 and CDR2 are SEHNR and FQNEAQ (reference sequence). Unmatched junction bases numbered 5, after V lost 5 bases and J lost 3 bases. The CDR3 region has the DNA TGTGCCAGCAGCAAGACAGGGGCCCACACTGAAGCTTTCTTT. It specifies CASSKTGAHTEAFF.

The chain employs TRBV6-1 and TRBJ2-7; no reliable D call. The ends were cut back, 4 bases at V and 1 base at J, with 2 bases in the middle. CDR3 length: 11 amino acids. From germline, CDR1 is MNHNS and CDR2 SASEGT. This chain's CDR3 is CASSVSYEQYF. The CDR3 nucleotides are TGTGCCAGCAGTGTATCCTACGAGCAGTACTTC.

The chain has TRBV27 and TRBJ1-5; D remains ambiguous. The germline V gene encodes CDR1 MNHEY and CDR2 SMNVEV (reference sequence). The CDR3 loop spans 15 amino acids. Trimming shortened V by 1 base and J by 3 bases, and 10 bases separated the two germline ends. The CDR3 DNA is TGTGCCAGCAGTTTATACCGACACGACAATCAGCCCCAGCATTTT. Amino acid sequence: CASSLYRHDNQPQHF.

The rearrangement links TRBV28 to TRBJ1-1; no definite D call. V was trimmed by 6 bases and J by 1 base, leaving 6 bases between them. The CDR3 length is 12 residues. CDR1 is MDHEN, CDR2 SYDVKM, per germline. CDR3 coding DNA: TGTGCCAGCAGCTGGGGGAACACTGAAGCTTTCTTT. Its translation: CASSWGNTEAFF.

This chain connects TRBV2 to TRBJ2-7; a possible D gene is TRBD1 (6 bases). Germline V gene sequence: CDR1 SNHLY, CDR2 FYNNEI. The CDR3 extends over 15 amino acids. V was cut by 7 bases and J by 5 bases, with 21 bases left in between. CDR3: CASNGLNRASHEQYF. CDR3 DNA sequence: TGTGCCAGCAACGGCCTTAACAGGGCTTCCCACGAGCAGTACTTC.

This sequence joins TRBV10-2 and TRBJ2-5, with TRBD2 matching over 11 bases. This CDR3 has 14 amino acids. J lost 5 bases, V lost 7 bases, and 6 bases had no gene match. The germline CDR1 and CDR2 sequences are WSHSY and SAAADI. The DNA for the CDR3 is TGCGCCAGCAAGACTAGCGGGGCCGGTGAGACCCAGTACTTC. Amino acids: CASKTSGAGETQYF.

The V call is TRBV7-8, the J call TRBJ2-7, with TRBD2 as a possible D gene (6 bases). CDR3 length: 16 amino acids. V gave up 0 bases and J gave up 5 bases, with 17 bases separating them. Germline CDR1 is SGHVS and CDR2 is FQNEAQ. CDR3 residues: CASSLASGGPFHEQYF. CDR3 coding DNA: TGTGCCAGCAGCTTAGCATCCGGGGGACCTTTTCACGAGCAGTACTTC.

V is TRBV7-9 and J is TRBJ1-2, with D possibly matching TRBD1 (5 bases). V lost 2 bases, J lost 4 bases, and 20 bases lay in between. The CDR3 covers 17 residues. The germline V gene has CDR1 SEHNR and CDR2 FQNEAQ (reference sequence). Here the CDR3 DNA reads TGTGCCAGCAGCTTACCGGGACGAGTGAACTTCATCTATGGCTACACCTTC. This sequence encodes CASSLPGRVNFIYGYTF.

V and J are TRBV6-1 and TRBJ2-1, with a weak D call TRBD2 (6 bases). Trimming shortened V by 8 bases and J by 6 bases, and 17 bases separated the two germline ends. CDR1 is MNHNS and CDR2 is SASEGT in the germline V gene. CDR3 length: 14 amino acids. CDR3 protein: CASAPWGDFNEQFF. The CDR3 bases are TGTGCCAGCGCCCCGTGGGGGGACTTCAATGAGCAGTTCTTC.

This clone was seen only a few times. J is TRBJ1-2 and V is TRBV7-3; TRBD1 matches 8 bases. Trimming at V came to 4 bases and at J to 8 bases, leaving 6 bases not matched to a gene. Germline loops: CDR1 SGHTA, CDR2 FQGTGA. This CDR3 contains 13 residues. CDR3 DNA: TGTGCCAGCAGCTCGACAGGGGTTGACGGCTACACCTTC. It translates to CASSSTGVDGYTF.

The V gene is TRBV6-6, the J gene TRBJ2-7; tentatively, D is TRBD1 (6 bases). This CDR3 contains 14 residues. Trimming removed 4 bases at V and 3 bases at J, with 13 bases between. CDR1 is MNHNY and CDR2 is SVGAGI in the germline V gene (reference sequence). CDR3: CASSSHTGNYEQYF. In nucleotides, the CDR3 is TGTGCCAGCAGTTCGCACACAGGGAACTACGAGCAGTACTTC.

V usage is TRBV28 and J usage is TRBJ2-1; D is undetermined. The CDR3 loop spans 11 amino acids. From germline, CDR1 is MDHEN and CDR2 SYDVKM. V lost 9 bases, J lost 8 bases, and 11 bases lay in between. The CDR3 DNA sequence: TGTGCCAGTAGGACCCGGTATGAGCAGTTCTTC. Translated: CASRTRYEQFF.

This clone appeared a few times. This chain uses TRBV1 with TRBJ2-1; the table's D call TRBD2 went unverified against the DNA. TRBV1 is a listed pseudogene. The CDR3 extends over 10 amino acids. The CDR3 region has the DNA TGCACCAGCAGCCGGGGGGGGCGGTTCTTC. Translation gives CTSSRGGRFF.

This rearrangement joins TRBV6-1 to TRBJ1-2; tentative D call: TRBD1 (5 bases). Germline V gene sequence: CDR1 MNHNS, CDR2 SASEGT. With 6 bases removed from V and 4 bases from J, the gap between germline ends came to 18 bases. CDR3 length equals 15 residues. The CDR3 DNA reads TGTGCCAGCAGGGGGGGAGCACGGGGAGGCTATGGCTACACCTTC. It is translated as CASRGGARGGYGYTF.

This clone was counted between two and nine times. The chain has TRBV11-1 and TRBJ2-1; 8 bases align to TRBD2. Germline loops: CDR1 SGHAT, CDR2 FQDESV (reference sequence). The CDR3 has 16 residues. The ends lost 7 bases at V and 4 bases at J; junction bases unmatched: 12. The CDR3 loop is CASILASSSGYNEQFF. The CDR3 DNA is TGTGCCAGCATCCTAGCAAGTTCTAGCGGGTACAATGAGCAGTTCTTC.

The chain uses TRBV6-5 and TRBJ1-5; weak D call: TRBD1 (6 bases). CDR3 size: 16 residues. With 0 bases removed from V and 1 base from J, the gap between germline ends came to 10 bases. Germline loops: CDR1 MNHEY, CDR2 SVGAGI. The CDR3 DNA is TGTGCCAGCAGTTACTCGAGCAGGGGAAGCAATCAGCCCCAGCATTTT. It specifies CASSYSSRGSNQPQHF.

V gene TRBV4-2 combines with J gene TRBJ2-6; the match to TRBD2 covers 8 bases. The CDR3 spans 18 residues. Germline assignment: CDR1 LGHNA and CDR2 YNFKEQ. Trimming cost V 0 bases and J 0 bases; bases outside gene matches: 4. CDR3 DNA: TGTGCCAGCAGCCAAGATACCAGCGGGAGCTCTGGGGCCAACGTCCTGACTTTC. Protein product: CASSQDTSGSSGANVLTF.

The sample holds one count of this clone. V and J are TRBV28 and TRBJ2-7; possibly TRBD1 for D (5 bases). This CDR3 comprises 13 residues. V lost 3 bases to trimming and J lost 2 bases, with 8 bases between them. Per the germline V gene, CDR1 is MDHEN and CDR2 is SYDVKM. The CDR3 sequence: CASSFDRPYEQYF. The CDR3 DNA follows: TGTGCCAGCAGTTTTGACAGACCCTACGAGCAGTACTTC.